This T cell receptor (beta chain) was observed in a study of identical twins. TCRdb reprocessed the 5' RACE reads via MiXCR and lists one record per CDR3 protein. This sample has about 900,000 distinct CDR3 sequences; 9% to 15% occur once, and the top ten carry roughly 1.5%. Germline-derived CDR1 and CDR2 are ENHRY and SYGVKD. V was clipped by 10 bases and J by 4 bases, with 7 bases between them. The CDR3 loop spans 11 amino acids. These sequences were also reported in another study, on yellow fever vaccine responses in identical twins.

The source is a woman aged 18-29 years in good health. This rearrangement joins TRBV10-3 to TRBJ2-2; unclear D gene. The sample comprised PBMCs. Here the CDR3 DNA reads TGTGCCACCTTAGCCACCGGGGAGCTGTTTTTT. This encodes CATLATGELFF.